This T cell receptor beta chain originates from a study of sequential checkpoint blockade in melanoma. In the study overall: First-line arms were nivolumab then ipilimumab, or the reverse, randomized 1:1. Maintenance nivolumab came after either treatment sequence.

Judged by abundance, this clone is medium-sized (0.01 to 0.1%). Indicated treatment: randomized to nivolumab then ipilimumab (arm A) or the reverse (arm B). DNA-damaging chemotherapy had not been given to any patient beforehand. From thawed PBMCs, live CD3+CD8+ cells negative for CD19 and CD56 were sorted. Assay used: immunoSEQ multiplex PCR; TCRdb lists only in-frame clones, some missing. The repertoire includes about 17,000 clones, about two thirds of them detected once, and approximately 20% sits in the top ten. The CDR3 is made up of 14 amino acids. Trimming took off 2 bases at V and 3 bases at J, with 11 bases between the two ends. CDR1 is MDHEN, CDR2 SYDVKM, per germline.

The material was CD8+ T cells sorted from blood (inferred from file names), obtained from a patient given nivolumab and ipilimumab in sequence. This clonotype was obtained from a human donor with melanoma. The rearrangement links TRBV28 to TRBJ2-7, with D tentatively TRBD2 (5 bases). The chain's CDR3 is CASSLTRGLYEQYF. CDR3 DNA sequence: TGTGCCAGCAGTTTAACTCGGGGTCTCTACGAGCAGTACTTC. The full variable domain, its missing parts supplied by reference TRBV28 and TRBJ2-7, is DVKVTQSSRYLVKRTGEKVFLECVQDMDHENMFWYRQDPGLGLRLIYFSYDVKMKEKGDIPEGYSVSREKKERFSLILESASTNQTSMYLCASSLTRGLYEQYFGPGTRLTVT.